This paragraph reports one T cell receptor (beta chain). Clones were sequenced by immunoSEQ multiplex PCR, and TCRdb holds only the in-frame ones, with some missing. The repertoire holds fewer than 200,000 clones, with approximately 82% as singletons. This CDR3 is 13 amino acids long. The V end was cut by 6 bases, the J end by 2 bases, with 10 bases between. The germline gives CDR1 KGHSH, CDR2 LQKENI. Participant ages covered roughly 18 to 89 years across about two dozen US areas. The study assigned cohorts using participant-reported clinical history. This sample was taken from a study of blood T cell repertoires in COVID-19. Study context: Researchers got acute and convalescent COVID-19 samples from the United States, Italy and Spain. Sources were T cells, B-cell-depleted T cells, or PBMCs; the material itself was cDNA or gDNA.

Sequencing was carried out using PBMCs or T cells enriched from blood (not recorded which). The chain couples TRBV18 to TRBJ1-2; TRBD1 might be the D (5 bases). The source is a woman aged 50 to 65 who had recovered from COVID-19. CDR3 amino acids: CASSDNPNYGYTF. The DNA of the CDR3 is TGTGCCAGCTCGGACAATCCAAACTATGGCTACACCTTC.